A single sample is the source of the 25 T cell receptor beta chains below, sequenced in a study of T cell repertoires in cytomegalovirus infection. These receptors have no identified antigens. A single record per CDR3 protein comes from TCRdb applying MiXCR to the reads. In the table there are 7,500 to 9,000 distinct CDR3 sequences, around 54% of which are singletons. Sequenced material: PBMCs, sequenced either directly or after in vitro stimulation (not recorded which). All receptors derive from a human donor in good health (CMV status not recorded). Some clones in this sample may be carry-over from other donors' samples.

The rearrangement uses TRBV7-8 and TRBJ2-1, with TRBD2 matching over 10 bases. V dropped 4 bases and J dropped 8; count of bases not matched to a gene: 8. CDR3 length: 15 residues. From germline, CDR1 is SGHVS and CDR2 FQNEAQ. The CDR3 sequence: CASSSLAGAAYEQFF. The CDR3 DNA follows: TGTGCCAGCAGCTCGCTAGCGGGGGCGGCCTATGAGCAGTTCTTC.

This clonotype showed up just a few times. This chain joins TRBV6-1 and TRBJ2-7; 8 nucleotides align to TRBD2. The CDR3 loop spans 17 amino acids. The J segment lost 1 base and the V segment lost 2 bases, leaving 10 bases of the junction unmatched. The V gene's germline CDR1 is MNHNS and CDR2 SASEGT. CDR3 amino acids: CASSERVSGMISYEQYF. The CDR3 DNA follows: TGTGCCAGCAGTGAAAGGGTTAGCGGGATGATATCCTACGAGCAGTACTTC.

The chain has TRBV4-1 and TRBJ1-1; 9 nucleotides line up with TRBD1. Germline V lookup: CDR1 MGHRA, CDR2 YSYEKL. V was pared by 3 bases and J by 1 base, with 6 bases of the junction left unmatched. The CDR3 is 16 amino acids. CDR3 DNA sequence: TGCGCCAGCAGCCACGGACAGGGGCAGGGGAACACTGAAGCTTTCTTT. Residues: CASSHGQGQGNTEAFF.

J is TRBJ1-5 and V is TRBV7-6, with TRBD1 as a possible D gene (5 bases). Trimming left V 2 bases short and J 9 bases short, with 14 bases between. The CDR3 is made up of 14 amino acids. Looked up from germline, CDR1 is SGHVS and CDR2 is FNYEAQ. CDR3 sequence reads: CASSLFKGQGPQHF. CDR3 nucleotide sequence: TGTGCCAGCAGCTTATTTAAAGGGCAGGGGCCCCAGCATTTT.

This chain joins TRBV20-1 and TRBJ2-7, with 9 bases that match TRBD1. The V gene's germline CDR1 is DFQATT and CDR2 SNEGSKA (reference sequence). The CDR3 sequence is 14 residues long. This CDR3 reads CACASRDRAYEQYF. The CDR3 region has the DNA TGCGCCTGCGCCTCCCGGGACAGGGCCTACGAGCAGTACTTC.

This clonotype occurred a few times. The J gene is TRBJ2-2, the V gene TRBV7-2, with D perhaps matching TRBD1 (5 bases). The V end was cut by 5 bases, the J end by 3 bases, with 13 bases between. The CDR3 sequence is 15 residues long. Germline loops: CDR1 SGHTA, CDR2 FQGNSA. CDR3 residues: CASSPSGADTGELFF. CDR3 in DNA: TGTGCCAGCAGCCCAAGTGGGGCGGACACCGGGGAGCTGTTTTTT.

V is TRBV5-1 and J is TRBJ2-2, with 12 nucleotides matching TRBD1. The ends lost 3 bases at V and 5 bases at J; junction bases unmatched: 8. There are 17 residues in the CDR3. Germline CDR1 is SGHRS and CDR2 is YFSETQ. CDR3 in DNA: TGCGCCAGCAGCTGGACCGGGACAGGGGGCAAAACCGGGGAGCTGTTTTTT. Protein sequence: CASSWTGTGGKTGELFF. Based on the CDR3 plus reference TRBV5-1 and TRBJ2-2, the full variable domain is KAGVTQTPRYLIKTRGQQVTLSCSPISGHRSVSWYQQTPGQGLQFLFEYFSETQRNKGNFPGRFSGRQFSNSRSEMNVSTLELGDSALYLCASSWTGTGGKTGELFFGEGSRLTVL.

Details on this clonotype: A junction end diverges from the germline sequence, so it may reflect a read error. The chain has TRBV4-3 and TRBJ1-1; 7 nucleotides line up with TRBD1. From germline, CDR1 is LGHNA and CDR2 YSLEER. The CDR3 length is 17 residues. CDR3 residues: CASSKGGGLPTNAEAFF. The CDR3 DNA reads as TGCGCCAGCAGCAAAGGGGGCGGACTGCCTACGAACGCTGAAGCTTTCTTT.

This clonotype was picked up a small number of times. This chain connects TRBV12-3 or TRBV12-4 to TRBJ1-6; TRBD1 might be the D (5 bases). Trimming shortened V by 0 bases and J by 6 bases, and 6 bases separated the two germline ends. CDR3 size: 14 residues. Here the CDR3 DNA reads TGTGCCAGCAGTTTAGCGGGGGTTAATTCACCCCTCCACTTT. It specifies CASSLAGVNSPLHF.

This clonotype was seen a few times. The rearrangement uses TRBV7-2 and TRBJ1-5; the D gene is possibly TRBD1 (5 bases). The CDR3 sequence is 14 residues long. Trimming left V 5 bases short and J 3 bases short, with 11 bases between. Per the germline V gene, CDR1 is SGHTA and CDR2 is FQGNSA. CDR3 amino acids: CASSEGRVNQPQHF. CDR3 sequence (DNA): TGTGCCAGCAGCGAGGGGCGAGTCAATCAGCCCCAGCATTTT.

The gene calls are TRBV5-5 and TRBJ1-5, with a tentative D call TRBD1 (5 bases). V was shortened by 4 bases and J by 1 base, with 9 bases between the two germline ends. This CDR3 is 14 amino acids long. The germline V gene has CDR1 SGHKS and CDR2 YYEKEE (reference sequence). CDR3 region: CASSDRDSNQPQHF. The CDR3 DNA reads TGTGCCAGCAGCGACCGGGACAGCAATCAGCCCCAGCATTTT.

This clonotype was picked up a small number of times. The J gene is TRBJ2-5, the V gene TRBV6-4, with a possible D match to TRBD2 (5 bases). Per germline, CDR1 MRHNA and CDR2 SNTAGT. This CDR3 is built from 14 residues. V gave up 3 bases and J gave up 1 base, with 9 bases separating them. The CDR3 sequence: CASSEYGGQETQYF. The CDR3 region has the DNA TGTGCCAGCAGTGAGTATGGAGGCCAAGAGACCCAGTACTTC.

Written as DNA, the CDR3 is TGTGCCAGCAGTTACGGGGTGCAGGGATCCTACGAGCAGTACTTC. This sequence encodes CASSYGVQGSYEQYF. The rearrangement links TRBV6-5 to TRBJ2-7, with D possibly matching TRBD1 (5 bases). Trimming pared 2 bases from V and 1 base from J, leaving 12 bases between. CDR1 is MNHEY and CDR2 is SVGAGI in the germline V gene. The CDR3 consists of 15 residues.

The rearrangement links TRBV5-4 to TRBJ1-6; no clear D gene. CDR1 is SGHNT, CDR2 YYREEE, per germline (reference sequence). CDR3 size: 16 residues. V was shortened by 2 bases and J by 9 bases, with 18 bases between the two germline ends. The CDR3 DNA is TGTGCCAGCAGCTTTTCTGGCATCCCGCGAGGTTCACCCCTCCACTTT. Translated, it gives CASSFSGIPRGSPLHF.

A few counts support this clonotype. The conserved phenylalanine or tryptophan is not found at the CDR3 terminus, so this likely reflects a read error. It is unclear where the CDR3 begins or ends on the DNA, so no DNA is shown, and the CDR3 is as TCRdb lists it. The rearrangement joins TRBV7-6 to TRBJ2-1; the D call in the table, TRBD2, was not verified against the DNA. From its first to its last residue, the CDR3 has 20 amino acids. CDR1 is SGHVS, CDR2 FNYEAQ, per germline. This CDR3 reads CASSGEPGLAGSRSYNEPLL.

As regards this clonotype: One junction end does not reproduce the germline sequence, and a read error may be involved. The chain uses TRBV7-8 and TRBJ1-1; D is possibly TRBD1 (6 bases). This CDR3 is 18 amino acids long. Germline CDR1 reads SGHVS; CDR2 reads FQNEAQ. Here the CDR3 reads CARSLARNSKGVWTEAFF. The CDR3 nucleotides read TGTGCCAGAAGCTTAGCGCGGAACAGCAAGGGGGTTTGGACTGAAGCTTTCTTT.

The chain has TRBV7-2 and TRBJ1-5; D is unclear. V lost 3 bases to trimming and J lost 10 bases, with 16 bases between them. This CDR3 has 14 residues. Germline V gene data show CDR1 as SGHTA and CDR2 as FQGNSA. The DNA of the CDR3 is TGTGCCAGCAGCTTCCTGCCAGCTTCCTACCCCCAGCATTTT. Its protein product is CASSFLPASYPQHF.

This clonotype has at least ten counts. Mismatch with germline at one junction end may stem from a read error. V gene TRBV12-5 combines with J gene TRBJ2-1, with D unclear. The CDR3 is 19 residues long. CDR1 and CDR2 from the germline V gene are LGHNT and FRNRAP. The CDR3 sequence: CASGLVSVILAVPYHEQFF. CDR3 nucleotides: TGTGCTAGTGGTTTGGTATCGGTAATATTGGCCGTCCCCTACCATGAGCAGTTCTTC.

About this clonotype itself: A read error may explain this, as a much larger clone is one base away. This chain uses TRBV12-3 or TRBV12-4 with TRBJ2-6; D perhaps matches TRBD1 (5 bases). This CDR3 region has 17 residues. The DNA for the CDR3 is TGTGCCAGCAGTTTAGGAGCCTCAACCTCTGGGGCCAACGTCCGGACTTTC. It is translated as CASSLGASTSGANVRTF.

The chain recombines TRBV7-3 with TRBJ2-1; maybe TRBD2 (6 bases). The V gene's germline CDR1 is SGHTA and CDR2 FQGTGA. V was cut by 1 base and J by 15 bases, with 10 bases left in between. This CDR3 has 11 amino acids. CDR3 coding DNA: TGTGCCAGCAGCTTAAAAGGGAGGCCGTTCTTC. Residues: CASSLKGRPFF.

This clonotype counts as large. The V call is TRBV5-1, the J call TRBJ2-5; TRBD1 matches 8 bases. From germline, CDR1 is SGHRS and CDR2 YFSETQ. With V trimmed by 7 bases and J by 5 bases, 4 bases remained unmatched. The CDR3 is made up of 12 amino acids. The CDR3 sequence is CASRRDRETQYF. The CDR3 DNA reads as TGCGCCAGCCGGCGGGACAGGGAGACCCAGTACTTC. Looking up the rest from reference TRBV5-1 and TRBJ2-5 gives the full variable domain: KAGVTQTPRYLIKTRGQQVTLSCSPISGHRSVSWYQQTPGQGLQFLFEYFSETQRNKGNFPGRFSGRQFSNSRSEMNVSTLELGDSALYLCASRRDRETQYFGPGTRLLVL.

The chain has TRBV7-9 and TRBJ1-2, with D perhaps TRBD1 (6 bases). V was pared by 5 bases and J by 8 bases, with 15 bases between. Germline CDR1 SEHNR, CDR2 FQNEAQ (reference sequence). The CDR3 totals 13 residues. CDR3 amino acids: CASSLSGGAGYTF. CDR3 nucleotide sequence: TGTGCCAGCAGCCTGTCGGGGGGGGCAGGCTACACCTTC.

This clonotype is termed large. The V gene is TRBV20-1, the J gene TRBJ1-5, with a possible D match to TRBD1 (6 bases). CDR3 length equals 16 residues. V was trimmed by 6 bases and J by 1 base, leaving 19 bases between them. Germline values: CDR1 DFQATT, CDR2 SNEGSKA (reference sequence). CDR3 protein: CSAAIPGQASNQPQHF. The CDR3, as DNA: TGCAGTGCAGCTATTCCGGGACAAGCAAGCAATCAGCCCCAGCATTTT.

As regards this clonotype: One end of the junction is discordant with germline, which a read error may explain. The genes are TRBV14 and TRBJ2-7; perhaps TRBD2 as D (5 bases). There are 12 residues in the CDR3. The V gene's germline CDR1 is SGHDN and CDR2 FVKESK. CDR3 loop: CARSPRGYDSCF. The CDR3 DNA reads as TGTGCCAGGAGCCCTCGAGGGTACGATAGTTGCTTC.

The chain joins TRBV5-1 to TRBJ1-1; perhaps TRBD1 as D (5 bases). Germline-derived CDR1 and CDR2 are SGHRS and YFSETQ. The CDR3 totals 13 residues. Trimming stripped 6 bases from V and 1 base from J, with 10 bases between. The CDR3 DNA sequence: TGCGCCAGCACGGGGACGGCGAACACTGAAGCTTTCTTT. Translating gives CASTGTANTEAFF.